This T cell receptor beta chain derives from a study of spatial heterogeneity in lung cancer (dated by TCRdb to between 2019 and 2020). Context from the whole study: More beta-chain than alpha-chain transcripts were consistently detected, likely reflecting higher beta-chain transcript abundance. TCR repertoire features were related to nonsynonymous mutation counts determined by whole-exome sequencing of tumor tissue. In the raw uncorrected reads, each unique combination of TCR and UMI appeared on average more than ten times. In non-small cell lung cancer, the study quantitatively compared TCR alpha and beta repertoires across several tumor regions, matched nontumor lung, and blood. In tumor regions, TCR transcript counts showed a strong correlation with a T cell transcriptional module score from matched bulk RNA-seq. At surgery, some 220 tumor regions, around 65 matched nontumor lung samples and 56 PBMC samples were TCR-sequenced for both alpha and beta chains.

This clonotype was recorded once. Its binding antigen is unknown. Qualities for individual bases were not recorded, and no much larger clone is one base off. Evidence from a single read is weak. The sample's time point label is to be understood as: sample taken at primary tumor resection. Donors were over 60 patients with early-stage, untreated non-small cell lung cancer from the lung TRACERx cohort. Whole RNA extracted from tumor and nontumor lung tissue, or from cryopreserved PBMC samples, was used for TCR sequencing without cell sorting. Patients were selected for TCR sequencing only if sufficient RNA was available from at least two tumor regions. Before selection, tumor and adjacent nontumor lung specimens were reviewed by a lung pathologist. CDR1 and CDR2, per the germline V gene, are MNHNS and SASEGT. The V end loses 5 bases and the J end loses 4 bases, and a stretch of 15 bases separates them. From the cysteine through the phenylalanine, the CDR3 covers 15 amino acids. Only CDR3 DNA remains: 45 bases, in frame from the first base.

What the work shows at the level of the full study, not this receptor alone: Additional single-cell paired TCR alpha and beta sequencing was considered necessary to confirm, at a functional level, the hypothesis that regional TCRs recognize regional mutations. The tumor nonsynonymous mutation count correlated with the number of expanded intratumoral alpha and beta TCRs. The count of ubiquitous expanded TCRs correlated with the count of ubiquitous nonsynonymous mutations, and the count of regional expanded TCRs correlated with the count of regional nonsynonymous mutations. TCR-seq coverage of tumor T cells was estimated to be only approximately 7% for alpha chains and 11% to 15% for beta chains.

Library method: 5' RACE. The listed sequencing device is NextSeq 500. To allow correction of PCR and sequencing errors, the TCR library protocol tagged every TCR cDNA molecule with a unique molecular identifier. Turning to the authors' computational methods: Decombinator tools were used for TCR identification, UMI-based error correction and CDR3 extraction. TCRs above a frequency of 2 per 1,000, corresponding to the top 1% of the tumor frequency distribution, were defined as expanded. Expanded tumor TCRs statistically deemed absent (corrected P<0.05) from at least one tumor region were classed as regional, and all other expanded tumor TCRs were classed as ubiquitous. Each repertoire was subsampled 100 times to 5,000 TCRs, after which Renyi diversity was computed with the R vegan package. To build CDR3 similarity networks, amino acid triplet string-kernel similarity was used, and CDR3s were connected when their pairwise similarity was above 0.82. In TCRdb, the public reads were trimmed at Q25 with fastp and aligned with MiXCR, with productive beta chains retained. Identical CDR3 proteins give one entry, which carries the most common genes and DNA. The V and J calls come from TCRdb's annotation, not from the publication. The sample records about 810 distinct CDR3 sequences, about 70% of which are singletons. 25% to 30% of the sample is in the top ten clones.

The sample here was lung tumor tissue, taken at surgery. This TCR came from a male donor with early-stage non-small cell lung cancer. The rearranged chain carries TRBV6-1 and TRBJ1-5; the best D guess is TRBD1, with 5 bases matching. The CDR3 here reads CASSREGAANQPQHF. The DNA sequence follows: TGTGCCAGCAGTCGGGAAGGGGCCGCTAATCAGCCCCAGCATTTT.